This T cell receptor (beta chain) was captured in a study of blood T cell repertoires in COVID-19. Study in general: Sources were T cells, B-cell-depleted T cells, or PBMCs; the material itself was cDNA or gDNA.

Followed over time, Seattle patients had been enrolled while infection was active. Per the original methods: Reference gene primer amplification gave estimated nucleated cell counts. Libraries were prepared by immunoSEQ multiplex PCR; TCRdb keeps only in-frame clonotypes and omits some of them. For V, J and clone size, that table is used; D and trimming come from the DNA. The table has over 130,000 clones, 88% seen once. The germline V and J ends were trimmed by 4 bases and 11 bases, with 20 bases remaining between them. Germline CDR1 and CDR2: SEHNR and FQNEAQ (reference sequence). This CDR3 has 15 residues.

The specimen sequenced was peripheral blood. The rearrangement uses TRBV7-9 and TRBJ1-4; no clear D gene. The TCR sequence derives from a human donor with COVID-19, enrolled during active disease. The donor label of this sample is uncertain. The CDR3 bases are TGTGCCAGCAGCTCAGGACCGATATTGGGGAGGAAACTGTTTTTT. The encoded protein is CASSSGPILGRKLFF.